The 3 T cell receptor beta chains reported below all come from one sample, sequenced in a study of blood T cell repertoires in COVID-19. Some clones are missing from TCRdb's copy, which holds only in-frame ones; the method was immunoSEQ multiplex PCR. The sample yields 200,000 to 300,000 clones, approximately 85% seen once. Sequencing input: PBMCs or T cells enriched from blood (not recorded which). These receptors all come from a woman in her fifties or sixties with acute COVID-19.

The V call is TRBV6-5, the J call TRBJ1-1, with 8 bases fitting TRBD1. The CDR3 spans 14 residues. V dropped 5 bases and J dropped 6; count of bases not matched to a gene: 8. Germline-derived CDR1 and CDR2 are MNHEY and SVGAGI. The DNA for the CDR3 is TGTGCCAGCAGTATCCAGGGGGCGATGGCTGAAGCTTTCTTT. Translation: CASSIQGAMAEAFF.

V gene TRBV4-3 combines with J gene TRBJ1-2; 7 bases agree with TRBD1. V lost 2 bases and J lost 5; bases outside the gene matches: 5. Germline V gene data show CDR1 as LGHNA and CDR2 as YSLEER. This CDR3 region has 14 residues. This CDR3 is CASSQSTGSYGYTF. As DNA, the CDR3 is TGCGCCAGCAGCCAATCGACAGGGTCTTATGGCTACACCTTC.

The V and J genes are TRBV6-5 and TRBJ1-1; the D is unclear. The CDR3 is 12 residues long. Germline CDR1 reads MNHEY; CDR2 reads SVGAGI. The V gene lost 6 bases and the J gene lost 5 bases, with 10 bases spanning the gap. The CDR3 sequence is CASSYKQTEAFF. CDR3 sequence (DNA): TGTGCCAGCAGCTACAAACAGACTGAAGCTTTCTTT.